The clone carrying this T cell receptor (beta chain) was found once. The data were taken from a study of blood T cell repertoires in COVID-19. Background on the study: Sources were T cells, B-cell-depleted T cells, or PBMCs; the material itself was cDNA or gDNA.

V lost 0 bases to trimming and J lost 3 bases; unmatched junction nucleotides: 2. This CDR3 has 15 residues. CDR1 and CDR2 from the germline V gene are SEHNR and FQNEAQ (reference sequence). Authors' analysis steps: Estimation of nucleated cell counts relied on the amplification of reference gene primers. The assay was immunoSEQ multiplex PCR, and TCRdb's table has in-frame clones only and misses some. From that table come the V and J calls and clone size; the DNA was used to work out D and trimming. The profile shows about 260,000 clones, 87% of them singletons. Material for sequencing was peripheral blood. The source is a woman aged 35 to 49 who had recovered from COVID-19. The rearrangement links TRBV7-9 to TRBJ2-1; 7 bases line up with TRBD2. CDR3 nucleotide sequence: TGTGCCAGCAGCTTAGCGGGGGGGTTCTACAATGAGCAGTTCTTC. This codes for CASSLAGGFYNEQFF.